This T cell receptor beta chain emerged from a study of blood T cell repertoires in COVID-19 (dated by TCRdb to about 2020). In terms of the full investigation: Collaborator samples came from the United States, Italy and Spain and covered acute and convalescent phases of COVID-19. The material from the prospective study consisted of cDNA or gDNA derived from T cells, B-cell-depleted T cells, or PBMCs. The dataset comprised deeply sampled blood TCRbeta repertoires from subjects exposed to, actively infected with, or recovered from COVID-19. The repertoires were released in a freely available public database meant as a resource for research on the immune response to SARS-CoV-2. Samples came from the ongoing ImmuneRACE study (first 160 participants) plus 1,254 subjects from 6 global collaborators. A de-identified subject ID, COVID-19 status, age in years and sex were almost always included in the sample metadata. Where available, HLA class I and class II types were taken from metadata supplied by the sample provider and were not determined by assay-based typing. Paper-wide results and their limitations: How much clinical and demographic metadata was included differed by source and by participant, and the metadata was provided uncurated.

One collaborating source in Seattle enrolled patients while the patients were actively infected and followed the patients over time throughout the course of disease. Collaborating institutions collected whole blood in K2EDTA tubes following their own protocols. For TCRbeta analysis, collaborators shipped samples as frozen whole blood, isolated PBMCs, or DNA extracted from either of those sample types. The immunoSEQ Assay, a bias-controlled multiplex PCR, was used to amplify TCRbeta CDR3 regions from genomic DNA. In the paper's pipeline: The number of nucleated cells in each sample was estimated by amplification of reference gene primers within the assay. To quantify the absolute abundance of each unique TCRbeta CDR3 rearrangement, sequence reads were collapsed and filtered. For each sample, productive Simpson clonality was calculated as the square root of Simpson's diversity index across productive rearrangements. TCRdb holds this immuneACCESS table with in-frame rearrangements only. Some clones are missing; in checked studies, unresolved V genes explain under half, and the rest has no known cause. V and J calls and clone size are those listed in that table; D and trimming were worked out from the DNA. The sample profile shows some 76,000 clones; around 80% of them were found once. The biggest ten clones account for about 13% of the sample.

Counted from cysteine to phenylalanine, this CDR3 has 15 amino acids. The read is trimmed to its CDR3 DNA, 45 bases read in frame from base 1. Via the germline V gene, CDR1 is SGHRS and CDR2 YFSETQ. Trimmed from V: 0 bases; trimmed from J: 7 bases; junction bases lacking a gene match: 8. This clone was seen a single time. Its antigen target is currently unknown. No much larger clone is present one base from it, and per-base qualities are unavailable. Sequenced sample: peripheral blood. This chain joins TRBV5-1 to TRBJ1-1; 8 bases in the middle match TRBD1. The clonotype originates from a man in his forties or fifties with COVID-19, enrolled during active disease. The CDR3 region reads CASSLGGRGLGEAFF. The DNA sequence reads TGCGCCAGCAGCTTGGGTGGCAGGGGGCTAGGTGAAGCTTTCTTT.